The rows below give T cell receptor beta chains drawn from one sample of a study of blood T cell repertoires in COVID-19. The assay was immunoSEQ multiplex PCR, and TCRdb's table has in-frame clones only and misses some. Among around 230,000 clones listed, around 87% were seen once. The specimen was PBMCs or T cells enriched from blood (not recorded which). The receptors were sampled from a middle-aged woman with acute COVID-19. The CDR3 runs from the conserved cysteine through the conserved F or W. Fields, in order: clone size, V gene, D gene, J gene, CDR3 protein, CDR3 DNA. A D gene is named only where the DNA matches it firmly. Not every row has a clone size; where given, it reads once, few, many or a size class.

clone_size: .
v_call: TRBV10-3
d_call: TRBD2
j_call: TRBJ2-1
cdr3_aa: CAIKSGTSGSQNNEQFF
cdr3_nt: TGTGCCATCAAAAGCGGGACTAGCGGGAGCCAGAACAATGAGCAGTTCTTC

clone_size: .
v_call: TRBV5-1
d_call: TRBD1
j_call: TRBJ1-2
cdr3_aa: CASSSQTGGHYGYTF
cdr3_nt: TGCGCCAGCAGCTCGCAGACAGGGGGTCACTATGGCTACACCTTC

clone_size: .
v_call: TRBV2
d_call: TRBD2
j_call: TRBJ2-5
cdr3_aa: CASVSSSGETQYF
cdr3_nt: TGTGCCAGCGTATCCTCTAGCGGGGAGACCCAGTACTTC

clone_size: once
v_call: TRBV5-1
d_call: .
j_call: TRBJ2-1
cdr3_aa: CASSLAIRASEYNEQFF
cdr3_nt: TGCGCCAGCAGCTTGGCAATTAGGGCTAGCGAGTACAATGAGCAGTTCTTC

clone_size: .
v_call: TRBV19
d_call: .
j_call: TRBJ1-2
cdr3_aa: CASSISSPVYGYTF
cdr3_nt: TGTGCCAGTAGTATCTCGTCACCAGTCTATGGCTACACCTTC

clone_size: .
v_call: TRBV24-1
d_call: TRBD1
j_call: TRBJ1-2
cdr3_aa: CATSDVPGQGAGYTF
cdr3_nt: TGTGCCACCAGTGACGTGCCGGGACAGGGTGCTGGCTACACCTTC

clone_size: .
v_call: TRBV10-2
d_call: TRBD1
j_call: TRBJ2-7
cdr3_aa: CASSERGTGVYEQYF
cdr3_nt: TGCGCCAGCAGTGAGAGAGGGACAGGGGTCTACGAGCAGTACTTC

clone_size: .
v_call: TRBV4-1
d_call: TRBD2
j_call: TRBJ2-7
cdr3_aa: CASSQAPSGPYEQYF
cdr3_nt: TGCGCCAGCAGCCAAGCCCCTAGCGGACCCTACGAGCAGTACTTC

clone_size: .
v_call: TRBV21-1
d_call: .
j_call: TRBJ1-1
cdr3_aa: CASSKDNPGMNTEAFF
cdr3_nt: TGTGCCAGCAGCAAAGATAACCCAGGGATGAACACTGAAGCTTTCTTT

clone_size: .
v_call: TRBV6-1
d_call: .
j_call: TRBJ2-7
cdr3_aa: CASSELSQVREQYF
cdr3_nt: TGTGCCAGCAGTGAATTAAGTCAGGTACGCGAGCAGTACTTC

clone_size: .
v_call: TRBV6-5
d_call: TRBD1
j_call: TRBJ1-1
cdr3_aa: CASSQMGQMNTEAFF
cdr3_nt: TGTGCCAGCAGTCAAATGGGACAGATGAACACTGAAGCTTTCTTT